The sequence of this TCR beta chain was determined in a study of blood T cell repertoires in COVID-19. About the research overall: Sites across the United States, Italy and Spain contributed samples from acute and convalescent COVID-19. PBMCs, B-cell-depleted T cells, or T cells provided the cDNA or gDNA that made up the material.

V shed 3 bases, J shed 5 bases, and the junction held 6 bases outside the gene matches. Germline values: CDR1 SEHNR, CDR2 FQNEAQ (reference sequence). This CDR3 is built from 15 residues. Original analysis: Reference gene primer amplification in the assay estimated nucleated cell counts. Method: immunoSEQ multiplex PCR; TCRdb's copy keeps in-frame clones and lacks some. V and J calls and clone size come straight from that table; D and trimming were deduced from the DNA. The sample records some 240,000 clones, roughly 83% being singletons. The rearrangement links TRBV7-9 to TRBJ2-5; 10 nucleotides align to TRBD2. Sequencing was carried out using peripheral blood. This clonotype was sampled from an elderly woman with acute or convalescent COVID-19. This CDR3 is CASSLERGGPETQYF. The DNA of the CDR3 is TGTGCCAGCAGCTTGGAGCGGGGGGGCCCCGAGACCCAGTACTTC.